This TCR beta chain was obtained from a study of beta chain features in type 1 diabetes (dated by TCRdb to between 2017 and 2018). Regarding the complete study: Mean age, gender distribution, total cell number and subset yield did not differ between patients and healthy donors. A total of 85 million to 110 million sorted cells were examined across all samples, and RNA yield correlated strongly with the number of cells per subset. In the study, TCRB repertoires of sorted circulating CD4+ T cell subsets from recently diagnosed type 1 diabetes patients were compared with those of matched healthy donors. Whereas all 30 or so donors provided naive and central memory subsets, regulatory and stem cell-like memory subsets were isolated from just 8 patients and roughly eight healthy donors.

The entire isolated RNA was reverse transcribed using the High Capacity cDNA Reverse Transcription Kit, and thus expressed TCRB transcripts were sequenced. Deep immunoSEQ sequencing was applied to naive, central memory and regulatory T cell samples, giving an average of roughly 3.6 million total reads per sample. Sorted cells were lysed in RLT buffer and RNA was extracted with DNase-treated RNeasy Micro or Mini kits, depending on cell number. Each cell subset was processed separately to prevent cross-contamination, with patient and healthy donor samples processed together. TCRB sequences were amplified from cDNA with the immunoSEQ multiplex PCR, producing 87-bp fragments spanning the CDR3 region. Amplicons were sequenced on the Illumina HiSeq platform. The source study handled its data this way. Synthetic template baselines were used to correct PCR bias computationally, reads within Hamming distance 2 were collapsed, and singletons that could not be merged were discarded. Reads were aligned to IMGT to assign V, D and J genes, CDR3 length, and insertions or deletions at six rearrangement sites. Within each subset, clonotype counts were normalized to the number of sorted cells before true diversity and Gini coefficients were calculated with the tcR R package. The overlap coefficient, calculated on TCRB nucleotide sequences, was used to measure repertoire sharing. Out-of-frame TCRB sequences from naive cells were analyzed to stand in for the pre-selection repertoire. TCRdb re-hosts the immuneACCESS table, in-frame sequences only. Its copies lack some clones; in the studies checked, an unresolved V gene accounts for under half of them, and the cause for the rest is not known. The V and J calls and clone size were taken over from that table, and D and trimming were inferred from the DNA. The sample yields approximately 250,000 clones; roughly 17% were counted once. The ten most abundant clones make up about 0.092% of the sample.

Points the paper makes about the study in general: Because small numbers of individuals were included in the HLA sub-analyses, any influence of HLA type on TCRB rearrangement was left unresolved. A moderate but significant shortening of TCRB CDR3 length was observed in type 1 diabetes patients in all four CD4+ subsets. PCR might favor shorter templates, but patient and control samples were amplified and corrected together, so any skew would affect both groups equally. Patients with type 1 diabetes made fewer insertions and deleted more nucleotides at VDJ recombination sites, implying thymic rearrangement abnormalities. Naive, central memory and regulatory TCRB repertoires appeared more similar among patients than among healthy donors. Because cDNA was sequenced instead of genomic DNA, activated cells with high expression could be over-represented, although the groups did not differ in activation or CD3 levels.

V is pared back by 0 bases and J by 0 bases, with 15 bases lying between the germline termini. CDR1 and CDR2, per the germline V gene, are LGHNA and YNFKEQ. The CDR3 covers 18 residues, taking in both the cysteine and the phenylalanine. Here the CDR3 DNA is all that survives: 54 bases in frame from base 1. As to this clone: Its cognate antigen has yet to be identified. Per-base quality was not reported, and no clone a single base away is much larger than it.

From each donor, a single peripheral blood sample of about 100 mL on average was drawn into heparinised tubes. Naive, central memory, regulatory and stem cell-like memory CD4+ T cells were sorted on a BD FACSAria II using a panel including CD45RO, CCR7, CD25, CD127, CD95 and CD27. Every sorted population had a purity above 98%. Right away, PBMCs were isolated by Lymphoprep density gradient centrifugation and were stained directly, with no culture step. To minimize batch effects, samples were stained and sorted in pairs, one healthy donor with one patient per experiment. The receptor's source is a man between 25 and 39 years old with type 1 diabetes. The V gene is TRBV4-2 and the J gene is TRBJ1-3; there is no confident call for the D gene. Sequencing was carried out using naive CD4+ T cells from blood. The cell subset or site label, as the study defines it: true naive CD4+ T cells. In nucleotides, the sequence is TGTGCCAGCAGCCAAGATCCAGCCGTCAGCCTCTCTGGAAACACCATATATTTT. Translated, it gives CASSQDPAVSLSGNTIYF.